This T cell receptor (beta chain) originates from a study of blood T cell repertoires in COVID-19. Authors' analysis steps: For nucleated cells, counts were estimated from reference gene primer amplification. The repertoire was sequenced with immunoSEQ multiplex PCR; TCRdb's copy has only in-frame clones and lacks some. The V and J calls and clone size are taken from that table; D and trimming were inferred from the DNA. The data show some 42,000 clones, with around nine tenths seen just once and about 0.4% held by the top ten. The sample taken for sequencing was peripheral blood. The TCR comes from a human donor in a cohort sampled during active COVID-19.

CDR3 coding DNA: TGTGCCAGCAGCCGGGGTGTGACATCTGGAAACACCATATATTTT. This translates into CASSRGVTSGNTIYF. V is TRBV5-6 and J is TRBJ1-3; D remains unclear. The V end lost 4 bases, the J end lost 1 base, and 12 bases lay between the germline ends. The CDR3 is 15 amino acids. The germline V gene encodes CDR1 SGHDT and CDR2 YYEEEE.